This passage covers 29 T cell receptor beta chains from one sample sequenced in a study of CD8 T cells in ankylosing spondylitis. Each CDR3 protein gets one entry after TCRdb re-called the 5' RACE reads with MiXCR. The data show roughly 91,000 distinct CDR3 sequences, with roughly 8% seen just once and around a tenth held by the top ten. What was sequenced was blood, either unsorted or a sorted T cell fraction (not recorded which). Every receptor here comes from a male donor with ankylosing spondylitis or in good health (not recorded which).

This clonotype was counted at least ten times. The chain joins TRBV5-1 to TRBJ1-1, with 8 bases identical to TRBD1. Germline V CDR1 and CDR2: SGHRS, YFSETQ. This CDR3 region has 15 residues. The junction had 10 bases not matched to a gene; V was cut back by 6 bases and J by 3 bases. CDR3 DNA: TGCGCCAGCAACCCGGACAGGGAACGGGACACTGAAGCTTTCTTT. It yields the protein CASNPDRERDTEAFF.

This clonotype was observed at least ten times. The chain is built from TRBV6-2 or TRBV6-3 and TRBJ2-1, with 7 nucleotides matching TRBD1. This CDR3 spans 13 amino acids. The junction had 5 bases not matched to a gene; V was cut back by 6 bases and J by 6 bases. The germline gives CDR1 MNHEY, CDR2 SVGEGT. The CDR3 DNA is TGTGCCAGCAGGTCATCAGGGGGCAATGAGCAGTTCTTC. Its protein product is CASRSSGGNEQFF.

This clonotype was recorded many times. The chain has TRBV5-1 and TRBJ2-7, with 13 nucleotides matching TRBD2. V gave up 2 bases and J gave up 2 bases; unmatched junction bases: 4. Germline CDR1 reads SGHRS; CDR2 reads YFSETQ. The CDR3 extends over 16 amino acids. The CDR3 is CASSLWTSGGPYEQYF. CDR3 DNA: TGCGCCAGCAGCTTATGGACTAGCGGGGGCCCCTACGAGCAGTACTTC.

This clonotype showed up many times. The chain employs TRBV12-3 or TRBV12-4 and TRBJ1-1; no clear D. Trimming took 5 bases from V and 3 from J, leaving 10 bases between them. The CDR3 has 13 residues. The CDR3 loop is CASSRGRHTEAFF. The CDR3 nucleotides are TGTGCCAGCAGTCGAGGAAGGCACACTGAAGCTTTCTTT.

This clonotype was seen at least ten times. The chain carries TRBV27 and TRBJ1-2, with a possible D match to TRBD1 (5 bases). Germline V gene sequence: CDR1 MNHEY, CDR2 SMNVEV (reference sequence). The CDR3 length is 13 residues. The ends were cut back, 5 bases at V and 4 bases at J, with 11 bases in the middle. The CDR3 nucleotides are TGTGCCAGCAGTCCCAGACAGTTCTATGGCTACACCTTC. Protein sequence: CASSPRQFYGYTF.

This clonotype was observed many times. V usage is TRBV4-3 and J usage is TRBJ1-4; D might be TRBD1 (5 bases). This CDR3 spans 13 amino acids. Deletions cut 3 bases from V and 8 bases from J, with 10 bases between. Germline CDR1 and CDR2: LGHNA and YSLEER. CDR3 DNA: TGCGCCAGCAGCCAGGGGCCAAGAGAAAAACTGTTTTTT. It translates to CASSQGPREKLFF.

This clonotype was detected many times. The chain joins TRBV9 to TRBJ2-5, with D perhaps matching TRBD1 (6 bases). This CDR3 has 16 amino acids. Looked up from germline, CDR1 is SGDLS and CDR2 is YYNGEE. The ends were cut back, 0 bases at V and 1 base at J, with 13 bases in the middle. This CDR3 reads CASSVGSQDSQETQYF. As DNA, the CDR3 is TGTGCCAGCAGCGTAGGGTCCCAGGACAGCCAAGAGACCCAGTACTTC.

This clonotype was observed many times. The CDR3 bases are TGTGCCACGCGGACAGGGGATATTCCAGATACGCAGTATTTT. Amino acid sequence: CATRTGDIPDTQYF. V is TRBV10-3 and J is TRBJ2-3, with 9 positions matching TRBD1. CDR1 and CDR2 (germline): ENHRY, SYGVKD. V was pared by 10 bases and J by 4 bases, with 9 bases of the junction left unmatched. This CDR3 has 14 amino acids.

This clonotype was observed many times. The chain combines TRBV12-3 or TRBV12-4 with TRBJ2-2, with 10 bases lining up with TRBD2. This CDR3 is 15 amino acids long. Unmatched junction bases numbered 5, after V lost 5 bases and J lost 5 bases. This CDR3 is CASSRGSGRTGELFF. The CDR3 bases are TGTGCCAGCAGTCGGGGTAGCGGGAGGACCGGGGAGCTGTTTTTT.

This clonotype was recorded at least ten times. V is TRBV14 and J is TRBJ2-2, with TRBD1 matching over 7 bases. The CDR3 extends over 15 amino acids. Germline-derived CDR1 and CDR2 are SGHDN and FVKESK. With V trimmed by 3 bases and J by 4 bases, 5 bases remained unmatched. CDR3 amino acids: CASSQITGATGELFF. The CDR3 DNA reads as TGTGCCAGCAGCCAGATTACAGGGGCCACCGGGGAGCTGTTTTTT. Based on the CDR3 plus reference TRBV14 and TRBJ2-2, the full variable domain is EAGVTQFPSHSVIEKGQTVTLRCDPISGHDNLYWYRRVMGKEIKFLLHFVKESKQDESGMPNNRFLAERTGGTYSTLKVQPAELEDSGVYFCASSQITGATGELFFGEGSRLTVL.

Many counts were recorded for this clonotype. This chain connects TRBV12-3 or TRBV12-4 to TRBJ2-7; 7 bases line up with TRBD1. CDR3 size: 14 residues. The ends lost 4 bases at V and 4 bases at J; junction bases unmatched: 7. The CDR3 nucleotides are TGTGCCAGCAGTTCACCCGGGACAGCGTACGAGCAGTACTTC. Translating it yields CASSSPGTAYEQYF.

There are many counts of this clonotype. The chain uses TRBV20-1 and TRBJ2-3, with 9 bases matching TRBD2. The V segment lost 5 bases and the J segment 3 bases; nucleotides outside the gene matches: 9. CDR1 is DFQATT and CDR2 is SNEGSKA in the germline V gene (reference sequence). The length of the CDR3 is 15 residues. Written as DNA, the CDR3 is TGCAGTGCTGAATTTAGCGGGAGCGGTACAGATACGCAGTATTTT. Amino acid sequence: CSAEFSGSGTDTQYF.

A remark on this clonotype: The junction does not match germline at one end; this may be a read error. This rearrangement joins TRBV12-3 or TRBV12-4 to TRBJ2-1; D unclear. This CDR3 spans 15 amino acids. CDR3 sequence: CASNLRSSSYSEQFF. Written as DNA, the CDR3 is TGTGCCAGCAACTTAAGGTCGAGCTCCTACAGTGAGCAGTTCTTC.

This chain links TRBV18 with TRBJ2-7; D call uncertain. With 4 bases removed from V and 2 bases from J, the gap between germline ends came to 15 bases. The CDR3 is 15 amino acids. In germline, CDR1 is KGHSH, CDR2 LQKENI. CDR3 DNA: TGTGCCAGCTCACTAGTCCCCCGAGGCCCCTACGAGCAGTACTTC. Protein sequence: CASSLVPRGPYEQYF.

This clonotype was seen many times. The chain couples TRBV30 to TRBJ2-7; 9 bases align to TRBD1. The CDR3 is 13 residues long. The germline CDR1 and CDR2 sequences are GTSNPN and SVGIG (reference sequence). V lost 7 bases to trimming and J lost 6 bases; unmatched junction nucleotides: 10. The CDR3, as DNA: TGTGCCTACCTAAGAACAGGGGGCGGCGAGCAGTACTTC. Translated, it gives CAYLRTGGGEQYF.

The table lists this clonotype with many counts. The genes are TRBV4-3 and TRBJ2-3, with TRBD1 matching over 8 bases. V was pared by 4 bases and J by 1 base, with 7 bases of the junction left unmatched. Per the germline V gene, CDR1 is LGHNA and CDR2 is YSLEER. The CDR3 spans 16 residues. Here the CDR3 DNA reads TGCGCCAGCAGCCCAATGACAGGGGCGGGCACAGATACGCAGTATTTT. It is translated as CASSPMTGAGTDTQYF.

This clonotype was found many times. A much larger clone is a single base away; this may be a read error. The V gene is TRBV6-1, the J gene TRBJ1-1; D gene ambiguous. This CDR3 has 13 residues. CDR1 MNHNS and CDR2 SASEGT come from the germline V gene. V lost 8 bases and J 3 bases, leaving 13 bases between the germline ends. CDR3 sequence: CASGRRWDTEAFF. Written as DNA, the CDR3 is TGTGCCAGCGGTCGCCGGTGGGACACTGAAGCTTTCTTT.

A few counts support this clonotype. The V and J genes are TRBV7-6 and TRBJ2-1; 7 bases line up with TRBD2. In germline, CDR1 is SGHVS, CDR2 FNYEAQ. Germline trimming cut 1 base from V and 0 bases from J; bases unmatched to any gene: 6. The CDR3 totals 17 residues. The DNA for the CDR3 is TGTGCCAGCAGCTTAGTGGCTAGCGGAGGCTCCTACAATGAGCAGTTCTTC. Translated, it gives CASSLVASGGSYNEQFF.

This clonotype was detected many times. The V and J genes are TRBV11-2 and TRBJ2-7; no clear D. There are 11 residues in the CDR3. The V end was cut by 1 base, the J end by 12 bases, with 10 bases between. Germline-derived CDR1 and CDR2 are SGHAT and FQNNGV. CDR3 sequence: CASSLGHRSYF. The CDR3 DNA follows: TGTGCCAGCAGCTTAGGACACCGGTCGTACTTC.

This clonotype was counted only a few times. The genes are TRBV7-9 and TRBJ1-2; D is possibly TRBD1 (6 bases). The CDR3 runs to 13 residues. V was trimmed by 2 bases and J by 8 bases, leaving 12 bases between them. Per germline, CDR1 SEHNR and CDR2 FQNEAQ (reference sequence). In DNA, the CDR3 is TGTGCCAGCAGCTTAAGTGGGGGCCAAGGCTACACCTTC. The encoded protein is CASSLSGGQGYTF.

This clonotype was observed at least ten times. The chain has TRBV5-6 and TRBJ1-5; D is perhaps TRBD1 (6 bases). The CDR3 is 15 amino acids. V lost 1 base and J 3 bases, leaving 11 bases between the germline ends. The V gene's germline CDR1 is SGHDT and CDR2 YYEEEE. The CDR3: CASSLRTVHNQPQHF. In DNA form, the CDR3 reads TGTGCCAGCAGCTTGCGGACAGTACACAATCAGCCCCAGCATTTT.

Ten or more counts support this clonotype. The chain is built from TRBV9 and TRBJ2-1, with TRBD1 identical over 8 bases. The CDR3 contains 15 residues. Germline V lookup: CDR1 SGDLS, CDR2 YYNGEE. Trimming cost V 0 bases and J 5 bases; bases outside gene matches: 4. The CDR3 DNA reads TGTGCCAGCAGCGTAGCGGGACAGGCCAACAATGAGCAGTTCTTC. It specifies CASSVAGQANNEQFF.

This clonotype was seen repeatedly, ten times or more. V usage is TRBV18 and J usage is TRBJ1-4; 8 nucleotides agree with TRBD1. The CDR3 totals 15 residues. The germline gives CDR1 KGHSH, CDR2 LQKENI. V shed 5 bases, J shed 8 bases, and the junction held 10 bases outside the gene matches. The CDR3 loop reads CASSSGQGWKEKLFF. The CDR3 DNA reads as TGTGCCAGCTCATCAGGACAGGGCTGGAAGGAAAAACTGTTTTTT.

The table lists this clonotype with a few counts. V and J are TRBV7-2 and TRBJ2-7; a possible D gene is TRBD1 (5 bases). The CDR3 consists of 15 residues. V dropped 5 bases and J dropped 10 bases, with 24 bases sitting between them. In germline, CDR1 is SGHTA, CDR2 FQGNSA. The CDR3 here is CASSPPQGFHIDQYF. The CDR3 DNA is TGTGCCAGCAGCCCCCCCCAGGGTTTTCACATAGACCAGTACTTC.

V gene TRBV7-8 combines with J gene TRBJ2-3; D is ambiguous. Germline V gene data show CDR1 as SGHVS and CDR2 as FQNEAQ. Deletions cut 7 bases from V and 1 base from J, with 21 bases between. The CDR3 covers 17 residues. CDR3 in amino acids: CASINLARMRGTDTQYF. DNA of the CDR3: TGTGCCAGCATCAATTTAGCTAGAATGCGTGGCACAGATACGCAGTATTTT.

This clonotype was observed many times. The chain links TRBV4-2 to TRBJ1-2, with 12 bases identical to TRBD1. Germline CDR1 is LGHNA and CDR2 is YNFKEQ. The CDR3 extends over 15 amino acids. Trimming removed 0 bases from V and 8 bases from J; junction bases left unmatched: 4. The CDR3 spells CASSQEGTGGRGYTF. DNA of the CDR3: TGTGCCAGCAGCCAAGAAGGGACAGGGGGCCGAGGCTACACCTTC.

The table lists this clonotype with a few counts. V and J are TRBV7-2 and TRBJ1-3; D is possibly TRBD1 (5 bases). The germline V gene has CDR1 SGHTA and CDR2 FQGNSA. Trimming pared 4 bases from V and 8 bases from J, leaving 12 bases between. This CDR3 contains 13 residues. CDR3 sequence: CASSSKGLHTIYF. DNA of the CDR3: TGTGCCAGCAGCTCGAAGGGGTTGCACACCATATATTTT.

This clonotype was seen many times. V usage is TRBV6-1 and J usage is TRBJ1-1, with 9 bases fitting TRBD1. CDR1 is MNHNS and CDR2 is SASEGT in the germline V gene. The J segment lost 7 bases and the V segment lost 10 bases, leaving 4 bases of the junction unmatched. The CDR3 extends over 11 amino acids. The CDR3 DNA sequence: TGTGCCACAACAGGGGGCGGTGAAGCTTTCTTT. It specifies CATTGGGEAFF.

This clonotype appeared many times. The chain couples TRBV29-1 to TRBJ2-7, with TRBD2 matching over 7 bases. CDR1 is SQVTM and CDR2 is ANQGSEA in the germline V gene. The CDR3 sequence is 14 residues long. Losses at the gene ends were 4 bases for V and 3 bases for J; bases not matched to a gene: 9. The CDR3 DNA reads as TGCAGCGTTGGCAGAGTTGGCGGGGGCTACGAGCAGTACTTC. Protein: CSVGRVGGGYEQYF.